This T cell receptor (beta chain) was identified in a study of blood T cell repertoires in COVID-19. Germline-derived CDR1 and CDR2 are LNHDA and SQIVND (reference sequence). V gave up 6 bases and J gave up 2 bases; unmatched junction bases: 9. This CDR3 region has 16 residues. Using immunoSEQ multiplex PCR, the repertoire was profiled, and TCRdb retains in-frame clones only, with some absent. This table holds about 240,000 clones, approximately 83% found once. The sample was peripheral blood. The gene calls are TRBV19 and TRBJ1-4, with 7 bases that match TRBD1. This receptor was taken from a woman older than 75 with acute or convalescent COVID-19. In DNA form, the CDR3 reads TGTGCCAGTAGCGGAGGGGGCCTCATTACTAATGAAAAACTGTTTTTT. Encoded protein: CASSGGGLITNEKLFF.